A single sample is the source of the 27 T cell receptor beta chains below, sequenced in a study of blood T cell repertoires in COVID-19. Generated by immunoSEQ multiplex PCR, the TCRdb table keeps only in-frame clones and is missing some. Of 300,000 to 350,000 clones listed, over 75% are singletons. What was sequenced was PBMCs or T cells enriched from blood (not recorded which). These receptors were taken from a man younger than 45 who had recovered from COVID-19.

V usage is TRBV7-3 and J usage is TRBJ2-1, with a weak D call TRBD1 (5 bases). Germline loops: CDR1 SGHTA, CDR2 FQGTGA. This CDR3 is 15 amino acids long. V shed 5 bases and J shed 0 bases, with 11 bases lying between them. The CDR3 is CASSPRVTSYNEQFF. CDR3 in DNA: TGTGCCAGCAGCCCCAGGGTTACCTCCTACAATGAGCAGTTCTTC.

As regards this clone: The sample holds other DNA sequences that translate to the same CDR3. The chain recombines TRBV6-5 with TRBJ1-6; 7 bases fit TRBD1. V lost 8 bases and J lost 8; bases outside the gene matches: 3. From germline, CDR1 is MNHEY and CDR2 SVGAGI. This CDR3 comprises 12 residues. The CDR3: CASGQGDSPLHF. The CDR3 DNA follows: TGTGCCAGCGGCCAGGGGGATTCACCCCTCCACTTT.

DNA for the CDR3: TGTGCCTGGAGTGCAGGGTTTTATAGCAATCAGCCCCAGCATTTT. This sequence encodes CAWSAGFYSNQPQHF. The chain combines TRBV30 with TRBJ1-5; perhaps TRBD1 as D (5 bases). V lost 1 base to trimming and J lost 0 bases, with 10 bases between them. Germline CDR1 and CDR2: GTSNPN and SVGIG (reference sequence). This CDR3 is built from 15 residues.

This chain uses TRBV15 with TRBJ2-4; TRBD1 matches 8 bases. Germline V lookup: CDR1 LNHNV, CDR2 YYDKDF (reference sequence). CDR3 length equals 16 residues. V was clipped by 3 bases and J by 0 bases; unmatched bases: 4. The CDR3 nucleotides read TGTGCCACCAGCAGCTGGACAGGGAAAGCCAAAAACATTCAGTACTTC. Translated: CATSSWTGKAKNIQYF. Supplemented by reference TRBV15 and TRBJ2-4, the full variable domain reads DAMVIQNPRYQVTQFGKPVTLSCSQTLNHNVMYWYQQKSSQAPKLLFHYYDKDFNNEADTPDNFQSRRPNTSFCFLDIRSPGLGDTAMYLCATSSWTGKAKNIQYFGAGTRLSVL.

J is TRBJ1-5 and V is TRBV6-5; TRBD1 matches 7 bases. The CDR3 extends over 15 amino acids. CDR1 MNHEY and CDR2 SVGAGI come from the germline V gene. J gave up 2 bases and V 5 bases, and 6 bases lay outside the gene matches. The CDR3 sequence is CASSTDRPGNQPQHF. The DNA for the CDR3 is TGTGCCAGCAGTACGGACAGGCCGGGCAATCAGCCCCAGCATTTT.

The CDR3 loop reads CASRSPGQKFNYGYTF. CDR3 bases: TGTGCAAGTCGCTCACCGGGACAGAAATTCAACTATGGCTACACCTTC. The J gene is TRBJ1-2, the V gene TRBV12-2; no check of the table's D call, TRBD1, against the DNA was made. TRBV12-2 is reported as a pseudogene. The CDR3 length is 16 residues.

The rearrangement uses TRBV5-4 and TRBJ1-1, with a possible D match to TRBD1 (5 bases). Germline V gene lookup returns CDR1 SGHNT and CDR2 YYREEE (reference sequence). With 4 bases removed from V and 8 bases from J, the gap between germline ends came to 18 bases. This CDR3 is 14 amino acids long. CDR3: CASSPDTDVREAFF. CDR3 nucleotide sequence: TGTGCCAGCAGCCCGGACACTGACGTCCGCGAAGCTTTCTTT.

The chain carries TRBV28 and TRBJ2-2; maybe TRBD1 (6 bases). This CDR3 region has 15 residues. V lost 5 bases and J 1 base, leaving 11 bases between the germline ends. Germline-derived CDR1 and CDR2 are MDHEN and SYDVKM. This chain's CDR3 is CASSRAGVNTGELFF. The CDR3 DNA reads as TGTGCCAGCAGTCGGGCAGGGGTGAACACCGGGGAGCTGTTTTTT.

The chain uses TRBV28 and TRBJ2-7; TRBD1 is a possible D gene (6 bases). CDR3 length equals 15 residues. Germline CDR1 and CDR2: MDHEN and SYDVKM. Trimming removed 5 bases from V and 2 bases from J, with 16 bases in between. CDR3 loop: CASSAPRGRAYEQYF. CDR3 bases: TGTGCCAGCAGTGCCCCAAGGGGGAGAGCCTACGAGCAGTACTTC.

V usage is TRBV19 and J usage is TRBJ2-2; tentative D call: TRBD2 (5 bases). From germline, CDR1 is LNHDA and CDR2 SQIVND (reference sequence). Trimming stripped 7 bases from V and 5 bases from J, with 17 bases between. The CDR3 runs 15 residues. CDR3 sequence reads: CASKDWLGDTGELFF. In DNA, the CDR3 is TGTGCCAGTAAAGATTGGTTGGGAGATACCGGGGAGCTGTTTTTT.

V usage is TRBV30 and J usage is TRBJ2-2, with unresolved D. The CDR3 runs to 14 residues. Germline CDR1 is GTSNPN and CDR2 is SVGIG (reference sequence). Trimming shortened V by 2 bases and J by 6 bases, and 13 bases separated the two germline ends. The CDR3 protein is CAWSKAPRPGELFF. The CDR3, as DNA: TGTGCCTGGAGTAAAGCGCCTAGGCCCGGGGAGCTGTTTTTT.

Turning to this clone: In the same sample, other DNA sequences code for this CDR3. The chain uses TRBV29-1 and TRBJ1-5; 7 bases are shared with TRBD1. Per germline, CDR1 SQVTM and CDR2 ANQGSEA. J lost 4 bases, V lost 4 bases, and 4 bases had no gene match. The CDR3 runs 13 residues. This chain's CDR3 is CSVAGQENQPQHF. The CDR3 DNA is TGCAGCGTTGCTGGACAGGAGAATCAGCCCCAGCATTTT.

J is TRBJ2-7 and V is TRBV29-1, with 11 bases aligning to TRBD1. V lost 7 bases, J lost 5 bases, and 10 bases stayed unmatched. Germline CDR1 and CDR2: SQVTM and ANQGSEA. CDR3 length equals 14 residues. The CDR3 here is CSAATGTGGNEQYF. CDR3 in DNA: TGCAGCGCGGCGACCGGGACAGGGGGAAACGAGCAGTACTTC.

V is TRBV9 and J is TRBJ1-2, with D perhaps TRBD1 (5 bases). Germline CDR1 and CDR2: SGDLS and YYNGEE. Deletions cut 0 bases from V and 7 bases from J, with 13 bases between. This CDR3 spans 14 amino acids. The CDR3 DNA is TGTGCCAGCAGCGTAGATCCCAGGGAGGTTGGCTACACCTTC. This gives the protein CASSVDPREVGYTF.

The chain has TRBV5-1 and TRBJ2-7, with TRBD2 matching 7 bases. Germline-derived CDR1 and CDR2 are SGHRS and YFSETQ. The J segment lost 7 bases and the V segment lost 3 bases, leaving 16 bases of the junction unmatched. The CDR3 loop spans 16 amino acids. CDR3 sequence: CASSWESGTTLGEQYF. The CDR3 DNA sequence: TGCGCCAGCAGCTGGGAAAGCGGGACTACCTTGGGGGAGCAGTACTTC.

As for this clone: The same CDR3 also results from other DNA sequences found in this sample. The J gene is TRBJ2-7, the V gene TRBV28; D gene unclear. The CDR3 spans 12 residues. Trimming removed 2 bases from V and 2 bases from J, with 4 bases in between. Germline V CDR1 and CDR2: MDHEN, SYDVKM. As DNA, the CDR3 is TGTGCCAGCAGTTTAGCAGCCTACGAGCAGTACTTC. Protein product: CASSLAAYEQYF.

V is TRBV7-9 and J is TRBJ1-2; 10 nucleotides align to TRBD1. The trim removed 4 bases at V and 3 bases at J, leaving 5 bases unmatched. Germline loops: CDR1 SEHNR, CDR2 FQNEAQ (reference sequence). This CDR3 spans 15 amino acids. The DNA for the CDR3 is TGTGCCAGCAGCTCGGGGACAGGGGCTGACTATGGCTACACCTTC. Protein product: CASSSGTGADYGYTF.

The CDR3 is CASSPTSEETQYF. CDR3 nucleotide sequence: TGTGCCAGCTCGCCGACTAGCGAGGAGACCCAGTACTTC. This chain uses TRBV18 with TRBJ2-5, with TRBD2 matching 8 bases. With V trimmed by 6 bases and J by 5 bases, 5 bases remained unmatched. CDR1 and CDR2 (germline): KGHSH, LQKENI. The CDR3 totals 13 residues.

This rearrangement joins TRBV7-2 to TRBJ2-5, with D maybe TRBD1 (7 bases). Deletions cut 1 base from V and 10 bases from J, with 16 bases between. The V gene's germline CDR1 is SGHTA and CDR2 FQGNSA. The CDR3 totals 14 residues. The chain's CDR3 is CASSLDRAGGNQYF. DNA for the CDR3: TGTGCCAGCAGCTTAGACCGCGCAGGGGGGAACCAGTACTTC.

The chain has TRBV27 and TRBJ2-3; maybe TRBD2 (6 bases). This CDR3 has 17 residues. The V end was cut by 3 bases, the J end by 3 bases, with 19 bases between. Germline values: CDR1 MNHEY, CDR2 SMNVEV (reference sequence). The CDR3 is CASSFLSYGGSTDTQYF. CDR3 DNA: TGTGCCAGCAGTTTCCTGTCCTACGGGGGATCGACAGATACGCAGTATTTT.

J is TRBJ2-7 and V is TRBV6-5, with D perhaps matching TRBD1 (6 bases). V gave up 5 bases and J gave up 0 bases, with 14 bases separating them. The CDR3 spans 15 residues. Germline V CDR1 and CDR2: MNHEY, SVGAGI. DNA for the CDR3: TGTGCCAGCAGTCAGACAGGCTATTACTCCTACGAGCAGTACTTC. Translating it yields CASSQTGYYSYEQYF.

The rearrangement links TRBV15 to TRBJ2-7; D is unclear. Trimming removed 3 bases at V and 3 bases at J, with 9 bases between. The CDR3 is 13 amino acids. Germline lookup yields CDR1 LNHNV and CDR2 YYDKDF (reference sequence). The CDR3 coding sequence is TGTGCCACCAGCAGTCCCGGGTTCTACGAGCAGTACTTC. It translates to CATSSPGFYEQYF. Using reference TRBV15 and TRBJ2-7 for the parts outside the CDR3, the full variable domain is DAMVIQNPRYQVTQFGKPVTLSCSQTLNHNVMYWYQQKSSQAPKLLFHYYDKDFNNEADTPDNFQSRRPNTSFCFLDIRSPGLGDTAMYLCATSSPGFYEQYFGPGTRLTVT.

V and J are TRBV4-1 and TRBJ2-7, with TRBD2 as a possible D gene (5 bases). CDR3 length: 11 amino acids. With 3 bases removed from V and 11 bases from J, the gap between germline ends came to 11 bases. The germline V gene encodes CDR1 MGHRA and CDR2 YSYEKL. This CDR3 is CASSQGASKYF. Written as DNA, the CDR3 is TGCGCCAGCAGCCAGGGTGCTAGCAAGTACTTC.

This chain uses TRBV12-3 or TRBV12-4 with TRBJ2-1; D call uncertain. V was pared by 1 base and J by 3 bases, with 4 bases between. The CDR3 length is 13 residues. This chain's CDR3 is CASSLGGYNEQFF. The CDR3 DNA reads TGTGCCAGCAGTTTAGGAGGCTACAATGAGCAGTTCTTC.

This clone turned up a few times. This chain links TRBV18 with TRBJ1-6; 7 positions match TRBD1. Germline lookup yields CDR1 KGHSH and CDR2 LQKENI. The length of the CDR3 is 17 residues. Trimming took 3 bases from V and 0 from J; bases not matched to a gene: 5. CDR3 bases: TGTGCCAGCTCACCGCGACAGGGAAGCTCCTATAATTCACCCCTCCACTTT. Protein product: CASSPRQGSSYNSPLHF. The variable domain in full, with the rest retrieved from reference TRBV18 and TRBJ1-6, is NAGVMQNPRHLVRRRGQEARLRCSPMKGHSHVYWYRQLPEEGLKFMVYLQKENIIDESGMPKERFSAEFPKEGPSILRIQQVVRGDSAAYFCASSPRQGSSYNSPLHFGNGTRLTVT.

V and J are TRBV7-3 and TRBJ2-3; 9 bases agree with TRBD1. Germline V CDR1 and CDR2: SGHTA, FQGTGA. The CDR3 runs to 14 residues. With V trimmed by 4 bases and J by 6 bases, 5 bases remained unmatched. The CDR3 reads CASSSRDRVDTQYF. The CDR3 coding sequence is TGTGCCAGCAGCTCCCGGGACAGGGTTGATACGCAGTATTTT.

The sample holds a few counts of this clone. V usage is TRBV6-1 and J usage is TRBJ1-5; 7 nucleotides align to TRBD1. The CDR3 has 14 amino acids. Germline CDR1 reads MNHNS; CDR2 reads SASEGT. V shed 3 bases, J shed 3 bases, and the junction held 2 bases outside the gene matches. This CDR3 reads CASSDRGFNQPQHF. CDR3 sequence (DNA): TGTGCCAGCAGTGACAGGGGGTTCAATCAGCCCCAGCATTTT.